One and the same sample provided the 29 T cell receptor beta chains below, sequenced in a study of T cells after yellow fever vaccination. One entry per CDR3 protein, called by TCRdb with MiXCR from the 5' RACE reads. The top ten hold about 41% of the sample, which has 95,000 to 100,000 distinct CDR3 sequences, around 5.5% seen once. Sequencing was performed on CD8+ T cells sorted from PBMCs, taken 10 days after the yellow fever booster vaccination. The receptors originated from a man aged 18 to 30 who received the YFV17D yellow fever vaccine.

There are a few counts of this clonotype. The chain recombines TRBV5-4 with TRBJ1-1; D gene ambiguous. The CDR3 extends over 13 amino acids. V was shortened by 4 bases and J by 0 bases, with 7 bases between the two germline ends. Germline-derived CDR1 and CDR2 are SGHNT and YYREEE (reference sequence). CDR3 DNA: TGTGCCAGCAGCCCCGCGATGAACACTGAAGCTTTCTTT. Its protein product is CASSPAMNTEAFF.

The chain combines TRBV27 with TRBJ1-1; TRBD1 aligns across 9 bases. V dropped 8 bases and J dropped 10; count of bases not matched to a gene: 8. CDR3 length equals 12 residues. Germline assignment: CDR1 MNHEY and CDR2 SMNVEV (reference sequence). The CDR3 sequence: CASRTGGKGAFF. The CDR3 coding sequence is TGTGCCAGCCGAACAGGGGGCAAAGGAGCTTTCTTT.

This clonotype was seen only a few times. This chain joins TRBV4-2 and TRBJ2-3, with 11 bases identical to TRBD2. The CDR3 covers 16 residues. Germline V lookup: CDR1 LGHNA, CDR2 YNFKEQ. The V and J ends lost 0 bases and 5 bases, in that order; junction bases with no gene match: 4. CDR3 residues: CASSQELAGGLDTQYF. The CDR3 DNA is TGTGCCAGCAGCCAAGAGCTAGCGGGGGGTCTAGATACGCAGTATTTT.

The J gene is TRBJ1-1, the V gene TRBV5-5, with D perhaps matching TRBD1 (5 bases). CDR1 and CDR2 (germline): SGHKS, YYEKEE (reference sequence). Deletions cut 1 base from V and 8 bases from J, with 9 bases between. The CDR3 is made up of 12 amino acids. CDR3 sequence (DNA): TGTGCCAGCAGCTTGAGGGGAGAAGAAGCTTTCTTT. Residues: CASSLRGEEAFF.

This clonotype was counted between two and nine times. The chain is built from TRBV4-1 and TRBJ2-1; 12 nucleotides agree with TRBD2. Germline V lookup: CDR1 MGHRA, CDR2 YSYEKL. The length of the CDR3 is 15 residues. After removal of 1 base from V and 11 bases from J, the junction contained 6 bases not matched to a gene. CDR3 in amino acids: CASSQGLAGGPQQFF. The CDR3 DNA sequence: TGCGCCAGCAGCCAAGGGCTAGCGGGGGGGCCCCAGCAGTTCTTC.

In this sample, this clonotype turned up a few times. The V call is TRBV4-2, the J call TRBJ1-5, with 8 bases fitting TRBD1. This CDR3 region has 15 residues. Germline V lookup: CDR1 LGHNA, CDR2 YNFKEQ. V trimming: 3 bases; J trimming: 2 bases; junction bases outside the gene matches: 3. The CDR3 here is CASSQQGAGNQPQHF. CDR3 DNA sequence: TGTGCCAGCAGCCAGCAGGGGGCAGGCAATCAGCCCCAGCATTTT.

This clonotype was found many times. V is TRBV27 and J is TRBJ1-5; D is uncertain. Trimming cost V 2 bases and J 6 bases, with 14 bases left between them. This CDR3 region has 15 residues. Germline CDR1 reads MNHEY; CDR2 reads SMNVEV (reference sequence). The CDR3 here is CASSLVMGMGQPQHF. In DNA form, the CDR3 reads TGTGCCAGCAGTTTAGTAATGGGGATGGGTCAGCCCCAGCATTTT.

There are a few counts of this clonotype. The chain is built from TRBV12-3 or TRBV12-4 and TRBJ2-1; 8 bases map to TRBD1. This CDR3 contains 14 residues. The ends lost 8 bases at V and 9 bases at J; junction bases unmatched: 12. CDR3 coding DNA: TGTGCCAGCTTGGGGGGCAGGGGGCAGGGTGAGCAGTTCTTC. Protein product: CASLGGRGQGEQFF.

This clonotype was picked up a small number of times. V usage is TRBV20-1 and J usage is TRBJ1-5; D not resolved. The CDR3 covers 13 residues. Germline lookup yields CDR1 DFQATT and CDR2 SNEGSKA (reference sequence). V shed 3 bases and J shed 4 bases, with 10 bases lying between them. The chain's CDR3 is CSASPNTNQPQHF. CDR3 in DNA: TGCAGTGCTAGCCCCAACACGAATCAGCCCCAGCATTTT.

This clonotype was seen only a few times. The rearrangement uses TRBV4-2 and TRBJ1-5; TRBD1 matches at 8 bases. The germline V gene encodes CDR1 LGHNA and CDR2 YNFKEQ. Losses at the gene ends were 4 bases for V and 1 base for J; bases not matched to a gene: 12. This CDR3 region has 18 residues. The DNA of the CDR3 is TGTGCCAGCAGCCCTTGGACAGGGTGGGAGGGCAGCAATCAGCCCCAGCATTTT. Its translation: CASSPWTGWEGSNQPQHF.

This clonotype was seen ten or more times. This rearrangement joins TRBV7-9 to TRBJ2-2; either TRBD1 or TRBD2 may fit D (5 bases each). The CDR3 is 15 amino acids. The V gene's germline CDR1 is SEHNR and CDR2 FQNEAQ (reference sequence). V lost 0 bases, J lost 0 bases, and 5 bases lay in between. DNA for the CDR3: TGTGCCAGCAGCTTAGCGGGGGCGAACACCGGGGAGCTGTTTTTT. This sequence encodes CASSLAGANTGELFF. The entire variable domain, with the rest obtained from reference TRBV7-9 and TRBJ2-2, is as follows: DTGVSQNPRHKITKRGQNVTFRCDPISEHNRLYWYRQTLGQGPEFLTYFQNEAQLEKSRLLSDRFSAERPKGSFSTLEIQRTEQGDSAMYLCASSLAGANTGELFFGEGSRLTVL.

This clonotype was picked up a small number of times. The chain carries TRBV5-5 and TRBJ1-5; no clear D. V gave up 0 bases and J gave up 3 bases, with 10 bases separating them. Germline assignment: CDR1 SGHKS and CDR2 YYEKEE (reference sequence). CDR3 length: 15 residues. CDR3 protein: CASSLGGPFNQPQHF. DNA of the CDR3: TGTGCCAGCAGCTTGGGCGGACCCTTCAATCAGCCCCAGCATTTT.

The chain employs TRBV5-1 and TRBJ2-5, with a possible D match to TRBD2 (5 bases). The CDR3 has 17 amino acids. Germline CDR1 SGHRS, CDR2 YFSETQ. V lost 0 bases and J 2 bases, leaving 17 bases between the germline ends. The CDR3 coding sequence is TGCGCCAGCAGCTTGGCCAGGTCCGGGATGTTGCAAGAGACCCAGTACTTC. This encodes CASSLARSGMLQETQYF.

The chain links TRBV7-9 to TRBJ1-1; D is uncertain. Germline V CDR1 and CDR2: SEHNR, FQNEAQ (reference sequence). This CDR3 contains 15 residues. Trimming removed 5 bases from V and 7 bases from J, with 20 bases in between. The CDR3 sequence is CASSLIRGSFHEAFF. The CDR3 nucleotides are TGTGCCAGCAGCCTCATCCGGGGATCCTTCCATGAAGCTTTCTTT.

This clonotype was recorded a few times. The gene calls are TRBV6-2 or TRBV6-3 and TRBJ2-7, with a possible D match to TRBD2 (5 bases). CDR1 and CDR2 (germline): MNHEY, SVGEGT. This CDR3 contains 14 residues. Trimming took 5 bases from V and 7 from J, leaving 18 bases between them. This chain's CDR3 is CASSRSDSFQEQYV. The CDR3 DNA follows: TGTGCCAGCAGTCGTTCGGACTCCTTCCAGGAGCAGTACGTC.

This clonotype has a handful of counts. The chain has TRBV7-2 and TRBJ1-1, with no clear D. The germline V gene encodes CDR1 SGHTA and CDR2 FQGNSA. Trimming left V 6 bases short and J 6 bases short, with 20 bases between. The CDR3 has 15 residues. The CDR3 protein is CASRPHPGGDPEAFF. The CDR3 DNA reads as TGTGCCAGCAGGCCCCATCCCGGAGGTGACCCTGAAGCTTTCTTT.

This clonotype has more than one count but fewer than ten. This chain connects TRBV6-4 to TRBJ2-1; TRBD1 agrees at 8 bases. This CDR3 spans 15 amino acids. Germline V gives CDR1 MRHNA, CDR2 SNTAGT. V shed 0 bases, J shed 4 bases, and the junction held 2 bases outside the gene matches. This CDR3 is CASSDSYRGYNEQFF. In DNA form, the CDR3 reads TGTGCCAGCAGTGACTCGTACAGGGGGTACAATGAGCAGTTCTTC.

This clonotype occurred a few times. The rearrangement joins TRBV7-8 to TRBJ1-5; D remains unclear. Looked up from germline, CDR1 is SGHVS and CDR2 is FQNEAQ. The CDR3 spans 12 residues. V lost 1 base to trimming and J lost 7 bases, with 5 bases between them. For the CDR3, the DNA is TGTGCCAGCAGCTTAGAGGGCCAGCCCCAGCATTTT. Amino acids: CASSLEGQPQHF.

The chain has TRBV12-5 and TRBJ1-6; weak D call: TRBD1 (6 bases). Germline V gives CDR1 LGHNT, CDR2 FRNRAP. The CDR3 spans 15 residues. Trimming pared 1 base from V and 8 bases from J, leaving 12 bases between. The CDR3 coding sequence is TGTGCTAGTGGTTTGGGGGGCCAGGGGTATTCACCCCTCCACTTT. Translating it yields CASGLGGQGYSPLHF.

This clonotype was detected a few times. The chain employs TRBV7-9 and TRBJ2-1; 10 nucleotides align to TRBD2. The trim removed 4 bases at V and 7 bases at J, leaving 7 bases unmatched. Germline V lookup: CDR1 SEHNR, CDR2 FQNEAQ (reference sequence). The CDR3 consists of 15 residues. The CDR3 coding sequence is TGTGCCAGCAGCTCAAGCGGGGGGGTCTCTAATGAGCAGTTCTTC. Residues: CASSSSGGVSNEQFF.

The rearrangement joins TRBV6-6 to TRBJ1-6; 7 positions match TRBD1. In germline, CDR1 is MNHNY, CDR2 SVGAGI (reference sequence). The CDR3 runs to 15 residues. V dropped 7 bases and J dropped 13; count of bases not matched to a gene: 16. CDR3 loop: CASTPDRALIAPLHF. In nucleotides, the CDR3 is TGTGCCAGCACCCCCGACAGGGCCCTAATTGCGCCCCTCCACTTT.

This clonotype has just a few counts. This chain joins TRBV6-2 or TRBV6-3 and TRBJ2-5, with 7 bases lining up with TRBD2. With 1 base clipped from V and 2 bases from J, the junction kept 10 bases outside the gene matches. Germline V gene sequence: CDR1 MNHEY, CDR2 SVGEGT. This CDR3 is 17 amino acids long. This CDR3 is CASSYYLLGLVQETQYF. CDR3 sequence (DNA): TGTGCCAGCAGTTACTACCTGCTCGGACTAGTTCAAGAGACCCAGTACTTC.

This clonotype was observed a few times. The V and J genes are TRBV18 and TRBJ2-2; a weak D match, TRBD1 (5 bases). V was shortened by 6 bases and J by 5 bases, with 16 bases between the two germline ends. The CDR3 consists of 15 residues. Germline V gives CDR1 KGHSH, CDR2 LQKENI. The CDR3 spells CASSSEAQVTGELFF. The CDR3 DNA reads as TGTGCCAGCTCGTCTGAGGCACAGGTAACCGGGGAGCTGTTTTTT.

This chain links TRBV5-4 with TRBJ2-5; D unclear. With 3 bases removed from V and 7 bases from J, the gap between germline ends came to 19 bases. The CDR3 length is 15 residues. The germline gives CDR1 SGHNT, CDR2 YYREEE (reference sequence). The CDR3 coding sequence is TGTGCCAGCAGCTCTCTGAATAGCCAGGTCTGGACCCAGTACTTC. This encodes CASSSLNSQVWTQYF.

V gene TRBV7-8 combines with J gene TRBJ2-3; D uncertain. V was shortened by 5 bases and J by 10 bases, with 7 bases between the two germline ends. Germline CDR1 SGHVS, CDR2 FQNEAQ. The CDR3 sequence is 10 residues long. CDR3 region: CASSGKAQYF. In DNA form, the CDR3 reads TGTGCCAGCAGCGGGAAGGCGCAGTATTTT.

The sample holds one count of this clonotype. At one boundary the junction diverges from the germline segment, which might be a read error. The CDR3 loop reads CRVEWTRPGELFF. Here the CDR3 DNA reads TGCAGGGTTGAATGGACCCGCCCCGGGGAGCTGTTTTTT. The V and J genes are TRBV29-1 and TRBJ2-2; no definite D call. CDR1 is SQVTM and CDR2 is ANQGSEA in the germline V gene. The CDR3 has 13 residues.

The genes are TRBV29-1 and TRBJ1-1; tentatively, D is TRBD1 (5 bases). The CDR3 loop spans 13 amino acids. The ends were cut back, 7 bases at V and 3 bases at J, with 15 bases in the middle. Per the germline V gene, CDR1 is SQVTM and CDR2 is ANQGSEA. This CDR3 reads CSAPDTADTEAFF. DNA for the CDR3: TGCAGCGCTCCGGACACGGCGGACACTGAAGCTTTCTTT.

This clonotype was observed a handful of times. CDR3 in amino acids: CASSLDPGTAYEQYV. The DNA for the CDR3 is TGCGCCAGCAGCTTGGATCCAGGAACTGCCTACGAGCAGTACGTC. V is TRBV5-1 and J is TRBJ2-7; no clear D. Looked up from germline, CDR1 is SGHRS and CDR2 is YFSETQ. V was pared by 0 bases and J by 2 bases, with 12 bases between. This CDR3 region has 15 residues.

This clonotype was found many times. This chain uses TRBV7-9 with TRBJ2-5; TRBD2 aligns across 10 bases. CDR3 length equals 16 residues. The trim removed 5 bases at V and 7 bases at J, leaving 13 bases unmatched. From germline, CDR1 is SEHNR and CDR2 FQNEAQ (reference sequence). The CDR3 DNA is TGTGCCAGCAGCCCCCCAACTAGCGGGGTAGAGGTGACCCAGTACTTC. Amino acids: CASSPPTSGVEVTQYF.